A selection of T cell receptor beta chains follows, all from one sample in a study of T cells in Graves' hyperthyroidism and ophthalmopathy. A single record per CDR3 protein comes from TCRdb applying MiXCR to the multiplex PCR reads. The sample has over 400,000 distinct CDR3 sequences, less than 25% seen once. The sample taken for sequencing was blood. All receptors derive from a woman in her seventies with Graves' ophthalmopathy. Each CDR3 is given with its conserved first and last residue. D genes are given only for firm matches. Clone size, where shown, is once, few, many, or a class for clones that have expanded.

TRBJ1-1,TRBV5-1,TRBD1,few,CASNKQGGNTEAFF
TRBJ2-7,TRBV7-2,TRBD1,many,CASSLSGQVYEQYF
TRBJ1-4,TRBV30,-,-,CAWNPGGGNEKLFF
TRBJ1-2,TRBV2,-,-,CASFREKAEYGYTF
TRBJ1-5,TRBV2,-,many,CASSTERQSNQPQHF
TRBJ2-7,TRBV20-1,TRBD2,few,CSAREAGTSTYEQYF
TRBJ1-1,TRBV6-1,-,few,CASSEWGGSEAFF
TRBJ2-1,TRBV20-1,-,-,CSAEWTLNNEQFF
TRBJ2-2,TRBV7-3,TRBD2,few,CASSLTSGRATGELFF
TRBJ2-3,TRBV24-1,-,-,CATSDFGGDTQYF
TRBJ2-7,TRBV4-3,TRBD1,-,CASSQEWSFSGQGLYEQYF
TRBJ2-7,TRBV20-1,TRBD1,-,CSVMDRLDQYF
TRBJ2-5,TRBV5-4,-,-,CASSLDTVGGETQYF
TRBJ1-1,TRBV30,-,many,CALQGSNTEAFF
TRBJ1-1,TRBV12-3/TRBV12-4,-,many,CASSRGGGCFF
TRBJ2-7,TRBV20-1,TRBD2,-,CSARPPTRREGIYEQYF
TRBJ1-1,TRBV30,TRBD1,many,CAWSGQGLRTEAFF
TRBJ2-5,TRBV5-5,TRBD2,-,CASSLEALAGVGGETQYF
TRBJ1-5,TRBV6-1,-,-,CASSDQRNQPQHF
TRBJ1-2,TRBV7-9,TRBD1,-,CASSLGGGAGNYGYTF
TRBJ1-1,TRBV28,-,-,CASSLWPGGEAFF
TRBJ2-1,TRBV6-1,-,few,CASSLGPGGQFF
TRBJ2-3,TRBV24-1,-,-,CATSVGSSTDTQYF
TRBJ2-5,TRBV18,-,-,CASSPNRGTQETQYF
TRBJ2-6,TRBV2,-,-,CASTPEGANVLTF
TRBJ2-1,TRBV20-1,-,many,CSARGLAGPYYNEQFF
TRBJ2-7,TRBV3-1,TRBD1,few,CASSRLGGTGGDEQYF
TRBJ2-7,TRBV2,-,few,CALGRGPSYEQYF
TRBJ1-2,TRBV6-5,TRBD1,many,CASSYSGTAGYTF
TRBJ1-2,TRBV10-2,-,-,CASSDPDSYGYTF
TRBJ2-1,TRBV5-6,-,-,CASSLATIGRVLFF
TRBJ2-7,TRBV27,-,few,CASSFLGSARYEQYF
TRBJ2-2,TRBV7-3,TRBD2,-,CASSLIGSGSGELFF
TRBJ1-4,TRBV30,-,-,CAWSGGGTNEKLFF
TRBJ2-7,TRBV7-2,TRBD1,many,CASSSQGASYEQYF
TRBJ2-1,TRBV5-1,TRBD2,-,CASSFSGTNEQFF
TRBJ2-4,TRBV10-3,-,few,CAISGGTPAKNIQYF
TRBJ2-7,TRBV7-9,TRBD2,many,CASSLGTSGTYEQYF
TRBJ2-1,TRBV30,-,-,CAWSKKRSSYNEQFF
TRBJ2-2,TRBV29-1,TRBD1,few,CSVQGGANTGELFF
TRBJ1-5,TRBV2,-,many,CASSEALYRAQPQHF
TRBJ1-1,TRBV20-1,-,many,CSARQGGTEAFF
TRBJ2-4,TRBV28,TRBD2,-,CASSLLRGGNIQYF
TRBJ1-1,TRBV3-1,-,few,CASSALENTEAFF
TRBJ2-3,TRBV20-1,-,-,CSGEASSTDTQYF
TRBJ2-3,TRBV11-2,TRBD2,many,CASSSQATSRDTQYF
TRBJ1-5,TRBV5-6,-,-,CASSPTDGINQPQHF
TRBJ2-5,TRBV12-3/TRBV12-4,TRBD1,-,CASRMGEGATQYF
TRBJ2-6,TRBV6-5,-,-,CASSNRISGANVLTF
TRBJ1-3,TRBV5-6,-,few,CASSSASRGSGNTIYF
TRBJ1-5,TRBV12-3/TRBV12-4,-,many,CASSLAGGEGQPQHF
TRBJ1-2,TRBV30,-,many,CARRQGLDYGYTF
TRBJ2-5,TRBV10-3,TRBD2,few,CAISPGTSGWGQETQYF
TRBJ2-3,TRBV7-3,TRBD2,many,CASSFGTSPDTQYF
TRBJ2-1,TRBV2,-,many,CASQADSYNEQFF